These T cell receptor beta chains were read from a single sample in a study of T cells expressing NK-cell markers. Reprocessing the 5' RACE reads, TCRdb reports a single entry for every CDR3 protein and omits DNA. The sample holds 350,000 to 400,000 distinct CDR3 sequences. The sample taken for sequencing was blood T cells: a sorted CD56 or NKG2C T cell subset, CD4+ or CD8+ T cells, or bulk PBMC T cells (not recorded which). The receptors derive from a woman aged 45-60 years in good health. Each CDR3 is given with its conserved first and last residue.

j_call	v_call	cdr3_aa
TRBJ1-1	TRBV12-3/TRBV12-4	CASGVGGNTEAFF
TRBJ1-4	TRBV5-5	CASSLGTGLEKLFF
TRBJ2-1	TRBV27	CASSSDSPYNEQFF
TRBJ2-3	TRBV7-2	CASSALLLRRADTQYF
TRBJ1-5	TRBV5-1	CASTPGAGINQPQHF
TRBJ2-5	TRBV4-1	CASSQFPAGGPGQETQYF
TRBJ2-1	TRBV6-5	CASSYSGTGFYNEQFF
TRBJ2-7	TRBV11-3	CASSLDPIRGEQYF
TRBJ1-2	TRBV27	CASSLSGGGRVKGYTF
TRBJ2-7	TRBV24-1	CATSEGQGGEQYF
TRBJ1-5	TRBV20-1	CSARATRGNQPQHF
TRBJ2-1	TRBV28	CASSSVGRAVYNEQFF
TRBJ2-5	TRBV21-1	CASSKRGGQGETQYF
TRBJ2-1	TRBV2	CASSEELAGVNEQFF
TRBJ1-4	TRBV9	CASSGHAGISNEKLFF
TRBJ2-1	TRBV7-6	CASSLYSGRALSYNEQFF
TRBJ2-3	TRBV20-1	CSATGTGGRGSREDTQYF
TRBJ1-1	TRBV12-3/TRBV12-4	CASSPPGQLNTEAFF
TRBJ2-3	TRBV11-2	CASSEPPEWTNTDTQYF
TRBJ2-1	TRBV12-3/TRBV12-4	CASSLGSSGTSYNEQFF
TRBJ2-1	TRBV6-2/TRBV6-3	CASSPTTYEQFF
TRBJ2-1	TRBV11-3	CASSSPGGLYNEQFF
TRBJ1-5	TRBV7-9	CASSSTGARSNQPQHF
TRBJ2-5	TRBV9	CASGLAGSKVQETQYF
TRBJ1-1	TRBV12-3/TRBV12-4	CASRGQTTREAFF